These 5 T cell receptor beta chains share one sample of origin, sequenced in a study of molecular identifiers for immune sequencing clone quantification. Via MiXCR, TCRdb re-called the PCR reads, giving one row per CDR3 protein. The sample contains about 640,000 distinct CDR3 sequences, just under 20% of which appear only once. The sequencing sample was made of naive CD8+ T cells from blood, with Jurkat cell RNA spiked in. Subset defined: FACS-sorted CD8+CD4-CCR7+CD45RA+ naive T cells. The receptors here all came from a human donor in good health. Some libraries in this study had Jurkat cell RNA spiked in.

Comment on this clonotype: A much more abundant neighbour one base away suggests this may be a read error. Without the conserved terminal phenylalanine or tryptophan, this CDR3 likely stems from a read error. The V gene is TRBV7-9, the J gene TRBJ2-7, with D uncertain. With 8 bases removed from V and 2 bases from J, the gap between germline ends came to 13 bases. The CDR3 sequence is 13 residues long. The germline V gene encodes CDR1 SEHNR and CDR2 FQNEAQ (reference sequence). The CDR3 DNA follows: TGTGCCAGCTCCAACGACAATGCCTACGAGCAGTACTCC. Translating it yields CASSNDNAYEQYS.

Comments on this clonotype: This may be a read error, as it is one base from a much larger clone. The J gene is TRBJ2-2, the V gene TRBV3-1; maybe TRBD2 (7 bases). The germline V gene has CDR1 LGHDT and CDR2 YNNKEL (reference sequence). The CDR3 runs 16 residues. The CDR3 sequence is CVSSPEGGALTGELFF. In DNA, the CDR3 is TGTGTCAGCAGCCCCGAAGGGGGGGCTCTCACCGGGGAGCTGTTTTTT.

For the CDR3, the DNA is TGTGCCAGCTCACCCACTTTGACAGGACTTAAAAACATTCAGTACTTC. Amino acid sequence: CASSPTLTGLKNIQYF. V gene TRBV18 combines with J gene TRBJ2-4; D may be TRBD1 (6 bases). CDR1 and CDR2 (germline): KGHSH, LQKENI. The V end was cut by 3 bases, the J end by 4 bases, with 16 bases between. This CDR3 region has 16 residues.

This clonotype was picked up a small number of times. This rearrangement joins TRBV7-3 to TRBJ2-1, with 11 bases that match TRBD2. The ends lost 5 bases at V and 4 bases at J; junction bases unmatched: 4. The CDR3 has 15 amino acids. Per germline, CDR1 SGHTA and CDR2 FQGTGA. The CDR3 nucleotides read TGTGCCAGCAGCCTACTAGCGGGAGAGTACAATGAGCAGTTCTTC. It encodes CASSLLAGEYNEQFF.

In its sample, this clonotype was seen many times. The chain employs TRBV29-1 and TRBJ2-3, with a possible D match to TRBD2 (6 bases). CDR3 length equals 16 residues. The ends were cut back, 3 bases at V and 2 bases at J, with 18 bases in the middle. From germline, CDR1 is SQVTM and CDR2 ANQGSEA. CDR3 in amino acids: CSVDFLATRATDTQYF. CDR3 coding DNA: TGCAGCGTTGACTTTCTGGCGACTAGAGCCACAGATACGCAGTATTTT.